Listed below are T cell receptor beta chains from one sample, sequenced in a study of OX40 agonist ivuxolimab in advanced cancers. The data were produced by immunoSEQ multiplex PCR, yet TCRdb's version contains in-frame clones alone and is incomplete. The repertoire includes roughly 66,000 clones, less than 90% of them detected once, and roughly 2.3% sits in the top ten. Specimen: CD4+ or CD8+ T cells sorted from blood, collected in a trial of the OX40 agonist ivuxolimab. The source of these receptors is an adult with an advanced solid tumor such as melanoma, head and neck, liver or kidney cancer. The CDR3 runs from the conserved cysteine through the conserved F or W. The D gene is left open where the match is weak. Clone size appears in some rows only: once, few, many, or a class for an expanded clone.

v_gene,len,j_gene,d_gene,abundance,CDR3aa,CDR3nt
TRBV11-2,18,TRBJ2-2,-,once,CASSPKSQSFEGTGELFF,TGTGCCAGCAGCCCTAAGAGCCAGTCTTTCGAAGGCACCGGGGAGCTGTTTTTT
TRBV28,12,TRBJ2-7,-,-,CASSFGRYEQYF,TGTGCCAGCAGTTTTGGAAGATACGAGCAGTACTTC
TRBV5-8,16,TRBJ2-2,TRBD1,-,CASSFTGQGDTGELFF,TGTGCCAGCAGCTTTACGGGACAGGGGGACACCGGGGAGCTGTTTTTT
TRBV27,13,TRBJ2-3,-,-,CASSFRESDTQYF,TGTGCCAGCAGCTTCAGGGAATCAGATACGCAGTATTTT
TRBV7-8,15,TRBJ1-5,TRBD1,-,CASSLDRGFNQPQHF,TGTGCCAGCAGCTTAGACAGGGGATTCAATCAGCCCCAGCATTTT
TRBV11-2,14,TRBJ2-2,-,-,CASSLGALAGELFF,TGTGCCAGCAGCTTAGGAGCGCTAGCCGGGGAGCTGTTTTTT
TRBV29-1,12,TRBJ2-3,-,-,CSVDPGADTQYF,TGCAGCGTTGACCCAGGGGCAGATACGCAGTATTTT
TRBV27,19,TRBJ1-2,-,-,CASSSNPLGSGHSNYGYTF,TGTGCCAGCAGTTCCAATCCGTTGGGGTCAGGGCATAGCAACTATGGCTACACCTTC
TRBV7-2,14,TRBJ2-3,-,once,CASSLARAGDTQYF,TGTGCCAGCAGCTTAGCCAGGGCGGGCGATACGCAGTATTTT
TRBV5-4,17,TRBJ1-1,-,-,CASSFRAGPLLNTEAFF,TGTGCCAGCAGCTTCAGGGCAGGACCCTTGTTGAACACTGAAGCTTTCTTT
TRBV27,15,TRBJ2-1,TRBD1,-,CASSRPGQDYNEQFF,TGTGCCAGCAGTCGACCGGGACAGGACTACAATGAGCAGTTCTTC
TRBV10-2,15,TRBJ2-7,TRBD2,few,CASIDWTSGFYEQYF,TGCGCCAGCATCGACTGGACTAGCGGATTCTACGAGCAGTACTTC
TRBV30,15,TRBJ2-7,-,-,CACPAGFGSGYEQYF,TGTGCCTGTCCCGCGGGTTTTGGGAGTGGCTACGAGCAGTACTTC
TRBV11-3,14,TRBJ2-7,TRBD1,-,CASSPSTGFNEQYF,TGTGCCAGCAGCCCATCGACAGGGTTCAACGAGCAGTACTTC
TRBV5-4,15,TRBJ2-5,-,-,CASSLPGQFQETQYF,TGTGCCAGCAGCCTCCCCGGACAGTTTCAAGAGACCCAGTACTTC
TRBV15,13,TRBJ2-7,-,-,CATSRERAYEQYF,TGTGCCACCAGCAGAGAACGGGCATACGAGCAGTACTTC
TRBV4-3,15,TRBJ2-2,-,-,CASSPNTLNTGELFF,TGCGCCAGCAGCCCCAATACTCTGAACACCGGGGAGCTGTTTTTT
TRBV5-1,15,TRBJ2-6,-,-,CASSFGASGANVLTF,TGCGCCAGCAGCTTCGGGGCTTCTGGGGCCAACGTCCTGACTTTC
TRBV7-9,18,TRBJ1-3,-,-,CASRDKALGDPWGNTIYF,TGTGCCAGCAGAGACAAAGCCCTAGGGGATCCTTGGGGAAACACCATATATTTT
TRBV6-1,17,TRBJ2-7,-,-,CASSGPQRDPSPREQYF,TGTGCCAGCAGTGGCCCCCAACGGGACCCCTCACCGCGCGAGCAGTACTTC
TRBV5-8,16,TRBJ2-1,TRBD2,few,CASSRQSGRALNEQFF,TGTGCCAGCAGCCGCCAAAGCGGGAGGGCCTTAAATGAGCAGTTCTTC
TRBV19,14,TRBJ1-5,-,-,CASSIGGISQPQHF,TGTGCCAGTAGTATAGGGGGAATCAGTCAGCCCCAGCATTTT
TRBV18,16,TRBJ2-2,-,-,CASSPRRPGTTGELFF,TGTGCCAGCTCACCACGTCGTCCAGGGACCACCGGGGAGCTGTTTTTT
TRBV6-5,11,TRBJ2-3,-,-,CATSRTDTQYF,TGTGCCACCTCGAGAACAGATACGCAGTATTTT
TRBV6-1,14,TRBJ1-5,-,-,CASSELNSNQPQHF,TGTGCCAGCAGTGAATTGAATAGCAATCAGCCCCAGCATTTT
TRBV19,13,TRBJ1-3,-,once,CASSIGNGNTIYF,TGTGCCAGTAGTATAGGGAATGGAAACACCATATATTTT
TRBV21-1,17,TRBJ2-7,-,-,CASSTRLRYPLLYEQYF,TGTGCCAGCAGCACCCGGCTTCGGTATCCACTGCTCTACGAGCAGTACTTC
TRBV29-1,18,TRBJ2-1,TRBD2,few,CSVEDGGSGEGRYNEQFF,TGCAGCGTTGAAGACGGGGGGTCAGGCGAGGGTCGGTACAATGAGCAGTTCTTC
TRBV4-1,22,TRBJ2-3,-,-,CASSQPSRDNEHHPIDTDTQYF,TGCGCCAGCAGCCAACCTTCCCGGGACAACGAACACCACCCGATAGACACAGATACGCAGTATTTT
TRBV12-5,17,TRBJ2-5,TRBD2,once,CASGSTNRAGGAETQYF,TGTGCTAGTGGTTCAACAAATAGGGCGGGAGGGGCAGAGACCCAGTACTTC
TRBV30,14,TRBJ2-7,-,-,CAWSAGILSYEQYF,TGTGCCTGGAGTGCGGGAATACTCTCCTACGAGCAGTACTTC
TRBV5-1,14,TRBJ2-1,TRBD1,-,CASSRDREYNEQFF,TGCGCCAGCAGCAGGGACAGGGAGTACAATGAGCAGTTCTTC
TRBV19,15,TRBJ1-4,-,-,CASSTGVGTNEKLFF,TGTGCCAGTAGTACAGGGGTGGGAACTAATGAAAAACTGTTTTTT
TRBV21-1,17,TRBJ2-2,-,once,CASSKALAGGPGGELFF,TGTGCCAGCAGCAAAGCCCTAGCGGGAGGGCCGGGCGGGGAGCTGTTTTTT
TRBV10-3,19,TRBJ1-4,TRBD1,-,CAISESPKTGGISNEKLFF,TGTGCCATCAGTGAGTCACCAAAGACAGGGGGCATATCTAATGAAAAACTGTTTTTT
TRBV11-3,15,TRBJ2-7,-,few,CASSLDRGSTYEQYF,TGTGCCAGCAGCTTAGATAGGGGTAGTACCTACGAGCAGTACTTC
TRBV5-1,13,TRBJ2-3,-,-,CASSLESGRAQYF,TGCGCCAGCAGCTTGGAGAGTGGTCGGGCGCAGTATTTT
TRBV5-8,16,TRBJ1-3,-,medium-sized,CASSLVGMGSGNTIYF,TGTGCCAGCAGCTTGGTCGGGATGGGCTCTGGAAACACCATATATTTT
TRBV5-1,16,TRBJ2-2,TRBD1,-,CASSLDGQENTGELFF,TGCGCCAGCAGCTTGGATGGACAGGAGAACACCGGGGAGCTGTTTTTT
TRBV6-1,15,TRBJ2-7,TRBD1,-,CASSEKGGQGYEQYF,TGTGCCAGCAGTGAAAAAGGGGGACAGGGATACGAGCAGTACTTC
TRBV11-2,17,TRBJ2-7,TRBD1,-,CASSSSAGDRVIHEQYF,TGTGCCAGCAGCTCATCCGCAGGGGACAGGGTGATCCACGAGCAGTACTTC
TRBV4-2,15,TRBJ1-5,-,-,CASSHEDSSNQPQHF,TGTGCCAGCAGCCATGAAGACAGTAGCAATCAGCCCCAGCATTTT
TRBV19,11,TRBJ2-5,-,few,CASSGTETQYF,TGTGCCAGTAGCGGTACGGAGACCCAGTACTTC
TRBV28,16,TRBJ1-3,-,-,CASSFAERPSGNTIYF,TGTGCCAGCAGTTTTGCAGAGAGGCCCTCTGGAAACACCATATATTTT
TRBV19,18,TRBJ1-1,TRBD1,-,CASSIDGPVGQMNTEAFF,TGTGCCAGTAGTATAGATGGTCCAGTGGGACAGATGAACACTGAAGCTTTCTTT
TRBV19,17,TRBJ2-5,TRBD2,-,CASSIPSGLAGQETQYF,TGTGCCAGTAGTATCCCCTCCGGACTAGCGGGACAAGAGACCCAGTACTTC
TRBV7-2,13,TRBJ2-1,-,-,CASSRDYYNEQFF,TGTGCCAGCAGCCGAGACTATTACAATGAGCAGTTCTTC
TRBV7-9,14,TRBJ2-7,-,-,CASSQAGGSYEQYF,TGTGCCAGCAGCCAGGCCGGAGGAAGCTACGAGCAGTACTTC
TRBV14,16,TRBJ2-3,-,-,CASSPAGTQYADTQYF,TGTGCCAGCAGCCCCGCCGGGACACAATATGCAGATACGCAGTATTTT